The 18 T cell receptor beta chains below all came from one sample that was sequenced in a study of cytomegalovirus exposure and HLA in healthy donors. PCR amplification relied on 60 Vbeta primers (plus 13 Jbeta primers). Method: immunoSEQ multiplex PCR; TCRdb's copy keeps in-frame clones and lacks some. The data show 170,000 or so clones, 70% to 80% seen once. Material for sequencing was PBMCs. The receptors here all came from a man in his sixties in good health and CMV-seronegative.

This clone occurred once. J is TRBJ1-1 and V is TRBV2, with 10 positions matching TRBD1. Germline V gene data show CDR1 as SNHLY and CDR2 as FYNNEI. The V and J ends lost 4 bases and 9 bases, in that order; junction bases with no gene match: 8. This CDR3 is 14 amino acids long. CDR3 DNA: TGTGCCAGCAGTGTTCGACAGGGGGCCTTCCAAGCTTTCTTT. It specifies CASSVRQGAFQAFF.

This chain uses TRBV5-1 with TRBJ1-5, with 7 positions matching TRBD1. This CDR3 has 14 amino acids. Germline V gene data show CDR1 as SGHRS and CDR2 as YFSETQ. V shed 0 bases and J 5 bases; nucleotides not matched to a gene: 2. The CDR3 DNA is TGCGCCAGCAGCTTGGCGGGGACAGATCAGCCCCAGCATTTT. Protein product: CASSLAGTDQPQHF.

The chain combines TRBV29-1 with TRBJ2-7, with 7 bases fitting TRBD2. Germline CDR1 is SQVTM and CDR2 is ANQGSEA. The CDR3 sequence is 12 residues long. V lost 4 bases to trimming and J lost 7 bases; unmatched junction nucleotides: 7. The CDR3 DNA is TGCAGCGTTGGGCGGGGAGGGGTGGAGCAGTACTTC. Protein product: CSVGRGGVEQYF.

This clone has only one observation. V is TRBV9 and J is TRBJ2-1; a weak D match, TRBD1 (6 bases). The CDR3 sequence is 16 residues long. V was trimmed by 4 bases and J by 1 base, leaving 15 bases between them. Germline values: CDR1 SGDLS, CDR2 YYNGEE. The CDR3 sequence: CASSSTTTGSYNEQFF. CDR3 DNA sequence: TGTGCCAGCAGCTCAACCACAACAGGGTCCTACAATGAGCAGTTCTTC.

This clone has just a few counts. The chain has TRBV28 and TRBJ2-5; tentatively, D is TRBD1 (6 bases). Trimming took 6 bases from V and 5 from J, leaving 16 bases between them. The CDR3 has 14 amino acids. Germline assignment: CDR1 MDHEN and CDR2 SYDVKM. For the CDR3, the DNA is TGTGCCAGCAGGGCACAGGGTTCGAGGGAGACCCAGTACTTC. It encodes CASRAQGSRETQYF.

V gene TRBV6-5 combines with J gene TRBJ2-7; 11 positions agree with TRBD2. Germline assignment: CDR1 MNHEY and CDR2 SVGAGI. V dropped 8 bases and J dropped 3; count of bases not matched to a gene: 3. The CDR3 is made up of 13 amino acids. The CDR3 region is CASRLAGNYEQYF. Written as DNA, the CDR3 is TGTGCCAGCCGACTAGCGGGGAACTACGAGCAGTACTTC.

The gene calls are TRBV18 and TRBJ2-7, with a possible D match to TRBD1 (6 bases). The CDR3 length is 14 residues. The V gene lost 0 bases and the J gene lost 5 bases, with 11 bases spanning the gap. From germline, CDR1 is KGHSH and CDR2 LQKENI. CDR3 amino acids: CASSPPIGQNEQYF. DNA for the CDR3: TGTGCCAGCTCACCACCGATCGGACAGAACGAGCAGTACTTC.

V usage is TRBV19 and J usage is TRBJ2-7, with 7 bases identical to TRBD1. Germline V gene lookup returns CDR1 LNHDA and CDR2 SQIVND (reference sequence). The CDR3 contains 15 residues. V dropped 3 bases and J dropped 3; count of bases not matched to a gene: 8. The DNA for the CDR3 is TGTGCCAGTAGTATGACCGGGACAGAAATCTACGAGCAGTACTTC. Translated, it gives CASSMTGTEIYEQYF. The full variable domain, completed using reference TRBV19 and TRBJ2-7, is DGGITQSPKYLFRKEGQNVTLSCEQNLNHDAMYWYRQDPGQGLRLIYYSQIVNDFQKGDIAEGYSVSREKKESFPLTVTSAQKNPTAFYLCASSMTGTEIYEQYFGPGTRLTVT.

In its sample, this clone was seen a few times. This chain connects TRBV9 to TRBJ2-5; 12 nucleotides match TRBD1. V was clipped by 0 bases and J by 2 bases; unmatched bases: 8. This CDR3 is built from 18 residues. Germline V gene data show CDR1 as SGDLS and CDR2 as YYNGEE. CDR3 region: CASSVGGTGGPRQETQYF. Here the CDR3 DNA reads TGTGCCAGCAGCGTAGGTGGGACAGGGGGCCCCCGGCAAGAGACCCAGTACTTC.

The chain joins TRBV6-5 to TRBJ2-7, with 12 positions matching TRBD1. Germline assignment: CDR1 MNHEY and CDR2 SVGAGI. The trim removed 0 bases at V and 6 bases at J, leaving 3 bases unmatched. The CDR3 spans 15 residues. In DNA form, the CDR3 reads TGTGCCAGCAGTTACTCAGGGACAGGGGGCGGCGAGCAGTACTTC. Translation gives CASSYSGTGGGEQYF.

The chain couples TRBV28 to TRBJ2-5; 7 bases match TRBD1. The CDR3 extends over 14 amino acids. Germline loops: CDR1 MDHEN, CDR2 SYDVKM. The V segment lost 6 bases and the J segment 3 bases; nucleotides outside the gene matches: 7. The CDR3, as DNA: TGTGCCAGCAGCCCGACAGGGCGAGAAGAGACCCAGTACTTC. It encodes CASSPTGREETQYF. Combining the CDR3 with reference TRBV28 and TRBJ2-5 gives the whole variable domain DVKVTQSSRYLVKRTGEKVFLECVQDMDHENMFWYRQDPGLGLRLIYFSYDVKMKEKGDIPEGYSVSREKKERFSLILESASTNQTSMYLCASSPTGREETQYFGPGTRLLVL.

This chain connects TRBV2 to TRBJ1-4; TRBD1 matches at 9 bases. Trimming at V came to 1 base and at J to 8 bases, leaving 11 bases not matched to a gene. The CDR3 consists of 17 residues. The germline V gene encodes CDR1 SNHLY and CDR2 FYNNEI. This chain's CDR3 is CASSEVRSGQGGEKLFF. CDR3 nucleotides: TGTGCCAGCAGTGAAGTGCGGTCGGGACAGGGAGGGGAAAAACTGTTTTTT.

The chain recombines TRBV10-3 with TRBJ2-7, with 9 bases identical to TRBD1. The germline gives CDR1 ENHRY, CDR2 SYGVKD. The V segment lost 10 bases and the J segment 5 bases; nucleotides outside the gene matches: 9. The CDR3 has 13 amino acids. CDR3 region: CATTGTGHHEQYF. The CDR3 region has the DNA TGTGCCACAACCGGGACAGGGCATCACGAGCAGTACTTC.

This chain uses TRBV7-9 with TRBJ1-2, with 7 bases fitting TRBD1. V lost 5 bases and J lost 0; bases outside the gene matches: 9. The CDR3 is 16 residues long. Germline CDR1 is SEHNR and CDR2 is FQNEAQ (reference sequence). CDR3 region: CASSRDVTGPNYGYTF. The CDR3 DNA sequence: TGTGCCAGCAGCCGGGATGTGACAGGGCCTAACTATGGCTACACCTTC.

The chain links TRBV9 to TRBJ1-2; unclear D gene. CDR3 length: 13 amino acids. Per the germline V gene, CDR1 is SGDLS and CDR2 is YYNGEE. V dropped 4 bases and J dropped 7 bases, with 14 bases sitting between them. In nucleotides, the CDR3 is TGTGCCAGCAGCATGGGGAGGGAGCGTGGCTACACCTTC. Residues: CASSMGRERGYTF.

The V gene is TRBV7-6, the J gene TRBJ2-3; 9 nucleotides align to TRBD2. The CDR3 consists of 16 residues. Trimming removed 5 bases from V and 3 bases from J; junction bases left unmatched: 9. Germline V gene lookup returns CDR1 SGHVS and CDR2 FNYEAQ. The CDR3 DNA follows: TGTGCCAGCAGCGCTACAGCGGGAGGACGAACAGATACGCAGTATTTT. This codes for CASSATAGGRTDTQYF.

The chain couples TRBV11-3 to TRBJ2-5; TRBD2 aligns across 10 bases. V trimming: 5 bases; J trimming: 4 bases; junction bases outside the gene matches: 7. In germline, CDR1 is SGHNT, CDR2 YENEEA. CDR3 size: 15 residues. The CDR3 nucleotides read TGTGCCAGCAGCAGCCAGCGGGAGGGACGAGAGACCCAGTACTTC. As protein: CASSSQREGRETQYF.

J is TRBJ2-1 and V is TRBV11-2; a possible D gene is TRBD2 (5 bases). The CDR3 runs to 15 residues. Germline CDR1 and CDR2: SGHAT and FQNNGV. V lost 0 bases and J 7 bases, leaving 13 bases between the germline ends. The CDR3 coding sequence is TGTGCCAGCAGCTTAGAGGGTGGAAGAGGGAATGAGCAGTTCTTC. This gives the protein CASSLEGGRGNEQFF.